This TCR beta chain stems from a study of STAT3 mutations in large granular lymphocyte leukemia. Study background: Around two fifths of treated T-LGLL patients showed hematologic response to immunosuppression. General study findings and limits: Every T-cell large granular lymphocyte leukemia patient had at least one immunodominant TCR beta clonotype.

In regard to this clone: Its antigen is not identified.

Each sample's TCRbeta library yielded on average around 41,000 productive templates. Method: immunoSEQ multiplex PCR; TCRdb's copy keeps in-frame clones and lacks some. The repertoire has under 4,000 clones, more than 40% of them found once; the top ten carry around 54%. Trimming took 1 base from V and 4 from J; bases not matched to a gene: 4. The germline gives CDR1 SGHRS, CDR2 YFSETQ. The CDR3 is 14 amino acids. The chain employs TRBV5-1 and TRBJ2-5; 7 bases are shared with TRBD1. The specimen was peripheral blood mononuclear cells. The receptor comes from a middle-aged man with T-cell large granular lymphocyte leukemia. Some clones in this sample may be carry-over from other donors' samples. In DNA, the CDR3 is TGCGCCAGCAGCTTGTTCGGGACAGCAGAGACCCAGTACTTC. It is translated as CASSLFGTAETQYF.